This T cell receptor (beta chain) was observed in a study of blood T cell repertoires in COVID-19. Repertoires were generated with immunoSEQ multiplex PCR, while TCRdb's copy carries only in-frame clones and drops some. The table records some 270,000 clones, approximately 85% of them present only once. The origin of this receptor is a woman aged 80 or over with COVID-19, enrolled during active disease. The sample taken for sequencing was peripheral blood.

CDR3 DNA: TGCAGCGTCGAGGGACAAACGAACACTGAAGCTTTCTTT. Translation gives CSVEGQTNTEAFF. The J gene is TRBJ1-1, the V gene TRBV29-1; D possibly corresponds to TRBD1 (6 bases). This CDR3 is 13 amino acids long. Trimming shortened V by 6 bases and J by 1 base, and 12 bases separated the two germline ends. Germline values: CDR1 SQVTM, CDR2 ANQGSEA.